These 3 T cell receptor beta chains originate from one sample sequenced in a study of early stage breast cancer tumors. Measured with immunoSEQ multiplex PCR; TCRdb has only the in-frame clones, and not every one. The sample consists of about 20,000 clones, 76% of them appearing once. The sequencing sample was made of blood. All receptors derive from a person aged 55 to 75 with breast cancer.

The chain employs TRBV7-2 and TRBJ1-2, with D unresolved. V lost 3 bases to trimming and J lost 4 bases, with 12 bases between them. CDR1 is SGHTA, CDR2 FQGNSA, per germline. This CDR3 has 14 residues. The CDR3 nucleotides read TGTGCCAGCAGCTTCGGGCCGAGACTCTATGGCTACACCTTC. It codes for CASSFGPRLYGYTF.

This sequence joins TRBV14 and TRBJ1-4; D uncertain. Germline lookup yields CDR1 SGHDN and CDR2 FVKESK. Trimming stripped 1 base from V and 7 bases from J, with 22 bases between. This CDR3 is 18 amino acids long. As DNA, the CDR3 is TGTGCCAGCAGCCAAGTAGGTAAGGTAGGGCGGCCCAGTGAAAAACTGTTTTTT. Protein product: CASSQVGKVGRPSEKLFF.

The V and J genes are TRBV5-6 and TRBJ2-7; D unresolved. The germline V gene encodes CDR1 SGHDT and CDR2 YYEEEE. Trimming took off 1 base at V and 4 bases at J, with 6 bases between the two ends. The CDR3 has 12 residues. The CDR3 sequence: CASSLNLYEQYF. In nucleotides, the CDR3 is TGTGCCAGCAGCTTGAACCTTTACGAGCAGTACTTC.